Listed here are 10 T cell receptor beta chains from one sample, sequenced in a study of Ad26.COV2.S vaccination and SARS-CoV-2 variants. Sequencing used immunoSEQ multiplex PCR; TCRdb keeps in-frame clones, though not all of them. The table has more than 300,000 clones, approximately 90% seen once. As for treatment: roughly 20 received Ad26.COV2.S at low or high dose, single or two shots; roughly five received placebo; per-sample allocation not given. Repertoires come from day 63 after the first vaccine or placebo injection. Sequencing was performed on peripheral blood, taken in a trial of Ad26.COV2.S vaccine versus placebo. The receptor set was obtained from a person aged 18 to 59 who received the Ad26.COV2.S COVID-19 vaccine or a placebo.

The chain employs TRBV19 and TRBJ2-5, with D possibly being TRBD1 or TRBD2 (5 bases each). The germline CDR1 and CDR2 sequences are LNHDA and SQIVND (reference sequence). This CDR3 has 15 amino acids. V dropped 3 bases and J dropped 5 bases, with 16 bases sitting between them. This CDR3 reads CASSMGTSHRETQYF. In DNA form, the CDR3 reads TGTGCCAGTAGTATGGGGACGTCTCACCGGGAGACCCAGTACTTC.

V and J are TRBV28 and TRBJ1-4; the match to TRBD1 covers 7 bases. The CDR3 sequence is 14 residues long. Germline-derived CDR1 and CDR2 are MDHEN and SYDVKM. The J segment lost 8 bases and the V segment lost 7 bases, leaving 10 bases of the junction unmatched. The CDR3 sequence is CASKPGQSFEKLFF. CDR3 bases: TGTGCCAGCAAACCGGGACAGAGTTTCGAAAAACTGTTTTTT.

The CDR3 DNA reads TGTGCCAGCAGCGTCAGAGGCTACGGAACTGCGAACATCGCCGGGGAGCTGTTTTTT. This sequence encodes CASSVRGYGTANIAGELFF. The rearrangement joins TRBV3-1 (or the pseudogene TRBV3-2) to TRBJ2-2, with D unresolved. V dropped 5 bases and J dropped 6 bases, with 28 bases sitting between them. This CDR3 is 19 amino acids long. Looked up from germline, CDR1 is LGHDT and CDR2 is YNNKEL (reference sequence).

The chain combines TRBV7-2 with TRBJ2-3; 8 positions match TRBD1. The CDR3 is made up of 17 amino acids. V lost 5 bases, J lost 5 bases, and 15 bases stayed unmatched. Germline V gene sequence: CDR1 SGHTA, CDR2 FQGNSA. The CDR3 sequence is CASSTLARRGRKDTQYF. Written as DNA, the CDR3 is TGTGCCAGCAGCACATTAGCCCGCAGGGGGCGAAAAGATACGCAGTATTTT. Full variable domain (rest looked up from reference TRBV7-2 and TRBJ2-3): GAGVSQSPSNKVTEKGKDVELRCDPISGHTALYWYRQSLGQGLEFLIYFQGNSAPDKSGLPSDRFSAERTGGSVSTLTIQRTQQEDSAVYLCASSTLARRGRKDTQYFGPGTRLTVL.

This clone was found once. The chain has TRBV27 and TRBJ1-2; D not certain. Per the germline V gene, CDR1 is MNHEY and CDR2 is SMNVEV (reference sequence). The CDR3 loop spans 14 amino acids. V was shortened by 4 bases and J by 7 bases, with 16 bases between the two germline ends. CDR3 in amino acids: CASSSHSPLSGYTF. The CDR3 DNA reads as TGTGCCAGCAGTTCCCATAGCCCCCTTTCTGGCTACACCTTC.

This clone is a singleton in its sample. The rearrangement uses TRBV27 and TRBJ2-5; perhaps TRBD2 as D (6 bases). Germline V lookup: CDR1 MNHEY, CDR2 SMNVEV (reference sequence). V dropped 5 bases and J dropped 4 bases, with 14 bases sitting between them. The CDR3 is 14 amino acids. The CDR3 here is CASSPGGGRETQYF. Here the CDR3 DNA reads TGTGCCAGCAGTCCCGGCGGAGGGAGAGAGACCCAGTACTTC.

The CDR3 is CASSTRLGGGISGYTF. The DNA of the CDR3 is TGTGCCAGCAGCACCCGCCTCGGAGGGGGCATAAGTGGCTACACCTTC. The chain employs TRBV9 and TRBJ1-2; 7 positions agree with TRBD1. V lost 4 bases to trimming and J lost 7 bases; unmatched junction nucleotides: 16. In germline, CDR1 is SGDLS, CDR2 YYNGEE. This CDR3 has 16 residues.

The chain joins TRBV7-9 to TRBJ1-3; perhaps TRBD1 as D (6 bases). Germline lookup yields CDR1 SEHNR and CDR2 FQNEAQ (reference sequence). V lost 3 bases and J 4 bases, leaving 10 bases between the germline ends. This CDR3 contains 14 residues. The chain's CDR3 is CASSLSTGGNTIYF. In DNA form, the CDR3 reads TGTGCCAGCAGCTTGAGTACAGGGGGAAACACCATATATTTT.

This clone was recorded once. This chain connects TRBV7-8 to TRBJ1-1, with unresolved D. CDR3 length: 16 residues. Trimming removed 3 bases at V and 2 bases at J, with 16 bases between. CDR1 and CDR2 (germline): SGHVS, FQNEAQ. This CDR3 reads CASSFTDATQNTEAFF. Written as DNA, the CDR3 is TGTGCCAGCAGCTTTACGGACGCGACTCAAAACACTGAAGCTTTCTTT.

The DNA of the CDR3 is TGTGCCAGCAGCTATACCGGGACAGCCTACGACGATACGCAGTATTTT. Translating gives CASSYTGTAYDDTQYF. The V and J genes are TRBV7-9 and TRBJ2-3; 7 positions match TRBD1. The V and J ends lost 4 bases and 6 bases, in that order; junction bases with no gene match: 13. Germline lookup yields CDR1 SEHNR and CDR2 FQNEAQ (reference sequence). This CDR3 spans 16 amino acids.